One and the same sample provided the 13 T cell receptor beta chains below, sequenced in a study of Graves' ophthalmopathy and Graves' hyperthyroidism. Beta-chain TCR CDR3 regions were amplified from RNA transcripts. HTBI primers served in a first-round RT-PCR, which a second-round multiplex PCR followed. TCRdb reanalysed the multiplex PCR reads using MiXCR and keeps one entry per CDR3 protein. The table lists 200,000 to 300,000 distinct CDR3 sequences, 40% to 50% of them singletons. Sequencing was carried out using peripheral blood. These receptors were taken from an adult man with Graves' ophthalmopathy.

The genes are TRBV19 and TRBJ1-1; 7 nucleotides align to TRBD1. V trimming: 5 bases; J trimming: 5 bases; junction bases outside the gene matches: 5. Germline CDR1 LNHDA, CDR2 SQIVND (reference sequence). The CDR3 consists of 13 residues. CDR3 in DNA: TGTGCCAGTAGTGAAGGGGGCTGGACTGAAGCTTTCTTT. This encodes CASSEGGWTEAFF. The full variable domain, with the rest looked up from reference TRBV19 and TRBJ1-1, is DGGITQSPKYLFRKEGQNVTLSCEQNLNHDAMYWYRQDPGQGLRLIYYSQIVNDFQKGDIAEGYSVSREKKESFPLTVTSAQKNPTAFYLCASSEGGWTEAFFGQGTRLTVV.

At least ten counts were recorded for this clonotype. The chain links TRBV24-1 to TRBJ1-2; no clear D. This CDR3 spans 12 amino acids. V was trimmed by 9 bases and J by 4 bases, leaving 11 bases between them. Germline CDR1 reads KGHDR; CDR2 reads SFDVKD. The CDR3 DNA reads TGTGCCACCTGGGGAGCGCTCTATGGCTACACCTTC. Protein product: CATWGALYGYTF.

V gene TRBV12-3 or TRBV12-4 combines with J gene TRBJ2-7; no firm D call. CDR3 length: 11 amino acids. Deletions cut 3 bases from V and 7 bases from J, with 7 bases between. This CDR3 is CASSLFEEQYF. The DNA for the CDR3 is TGTGCCAGCAGTTTGTTTGAAGAGCAGTACTTC.

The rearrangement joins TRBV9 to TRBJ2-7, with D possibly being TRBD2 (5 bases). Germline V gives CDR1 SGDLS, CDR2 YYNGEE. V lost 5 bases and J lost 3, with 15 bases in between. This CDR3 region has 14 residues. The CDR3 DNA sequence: TGTGCCAGCAGTTCTCGGTCGGAGGTCTACGAGCAGTACTTC. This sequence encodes CASSSRSEVYEQYF. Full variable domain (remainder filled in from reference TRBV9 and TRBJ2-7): DSGVTQTPKHLITATGQRVTLRCSPRSGDLSVYWYQQSLDQGLQFLIQYYNGEERAKGNILERFSAQQFPDLHSELNLSSLELGDSALYFCASSSRSEVYEQYFGPGTRLTVT.

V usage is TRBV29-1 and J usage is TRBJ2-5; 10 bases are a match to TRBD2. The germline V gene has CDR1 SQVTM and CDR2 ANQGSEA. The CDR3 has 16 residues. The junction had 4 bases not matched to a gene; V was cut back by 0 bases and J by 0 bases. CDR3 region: CSVEEGLAGDQETQYF. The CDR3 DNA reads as TGCAGCGTTGAAGAAGGGCTAGCGGGGGACCAAGAGACCCAGTACTTC.

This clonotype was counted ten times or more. In DNA form, the CDR3 reads TGTGCCATCAGTGAACATGGGCCCGTCATCGAGCAGTACTTC. This encodes CAISEHGPVIEQYF. This chain joins TRBV10-3 and TRBJ2-7; D is uncertain. The CDR3 sequence is 14 residues long. From germline, CDR1 is ENHRY and CDR2 SYGVKD. Trimming stripped 3 bases from V and 6 bases from J, with 15 bases between.

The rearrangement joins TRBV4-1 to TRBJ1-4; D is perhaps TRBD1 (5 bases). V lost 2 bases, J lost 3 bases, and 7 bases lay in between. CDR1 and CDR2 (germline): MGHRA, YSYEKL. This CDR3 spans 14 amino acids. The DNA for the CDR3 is TGCGCCAGCAGCCAACAGGGTTCTAATGAAAAACTGTTTTTT. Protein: CASSQQGSNEKLFF.

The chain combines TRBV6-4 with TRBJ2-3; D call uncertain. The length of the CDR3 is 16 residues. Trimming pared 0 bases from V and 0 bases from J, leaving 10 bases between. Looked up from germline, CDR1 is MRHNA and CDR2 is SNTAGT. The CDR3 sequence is CASSDSKASSTDTQYF. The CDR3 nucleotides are TGTGCCAGCAGTGACTCGAAAGCGTCTAGCACAGATACGCAGTATTTT.

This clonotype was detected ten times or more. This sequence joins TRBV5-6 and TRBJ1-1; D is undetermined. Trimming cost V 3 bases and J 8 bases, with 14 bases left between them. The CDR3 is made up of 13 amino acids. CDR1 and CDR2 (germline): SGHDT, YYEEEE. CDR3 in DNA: TGTGCCAGCAGCTCTACCGTCGACCCCGAAGCTTTCTTT. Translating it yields CASSSTVDPEAFF.

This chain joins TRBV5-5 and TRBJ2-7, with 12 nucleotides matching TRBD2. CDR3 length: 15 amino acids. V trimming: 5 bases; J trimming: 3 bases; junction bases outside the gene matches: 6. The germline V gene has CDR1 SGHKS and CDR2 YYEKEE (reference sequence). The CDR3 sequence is CASRERTSGNYEQYF. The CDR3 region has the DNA TGTGCCAGCAGAGAGAGGACTAGCGGGAACTACGAGCAGTACTTC.

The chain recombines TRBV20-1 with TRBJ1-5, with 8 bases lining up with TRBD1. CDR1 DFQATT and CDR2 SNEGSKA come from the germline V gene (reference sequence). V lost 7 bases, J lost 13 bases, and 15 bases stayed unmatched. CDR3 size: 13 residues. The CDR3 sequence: CSGVGLAGQEQHF. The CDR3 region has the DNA TGCAGTGGAGTGGGACTAGCGGGACAGGAGCAGCATTTT.

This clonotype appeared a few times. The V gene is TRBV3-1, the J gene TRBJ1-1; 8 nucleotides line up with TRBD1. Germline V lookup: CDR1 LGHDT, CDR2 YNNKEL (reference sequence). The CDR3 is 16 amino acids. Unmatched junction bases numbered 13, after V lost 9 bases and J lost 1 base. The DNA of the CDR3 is TGTGCCAGTATCCAGTCCGGACAGGGCTGGAACACTGAAGCTTTCTTT. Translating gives CASIQSGQGWNTEAFF.

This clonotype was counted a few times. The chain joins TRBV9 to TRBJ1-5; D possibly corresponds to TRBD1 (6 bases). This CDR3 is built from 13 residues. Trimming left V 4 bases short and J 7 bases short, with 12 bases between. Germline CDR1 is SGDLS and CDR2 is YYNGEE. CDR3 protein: CASSRTEDQPQHF. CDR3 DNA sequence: TGTGCCAGCAGCAGGACAGAGGACCAGCCCCAGCATTTT.